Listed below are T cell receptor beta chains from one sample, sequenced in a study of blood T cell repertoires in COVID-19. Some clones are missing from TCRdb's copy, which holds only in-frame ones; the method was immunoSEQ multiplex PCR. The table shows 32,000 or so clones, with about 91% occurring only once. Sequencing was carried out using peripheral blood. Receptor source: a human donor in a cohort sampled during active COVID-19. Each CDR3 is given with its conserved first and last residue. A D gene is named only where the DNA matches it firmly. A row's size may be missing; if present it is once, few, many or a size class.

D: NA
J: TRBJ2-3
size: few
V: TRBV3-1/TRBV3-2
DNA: TGTGCCAGCAGCCAAGTGGGGGGGCACGGAGATACGCAGTATTTT
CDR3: CASSQVGGHGDTQYF

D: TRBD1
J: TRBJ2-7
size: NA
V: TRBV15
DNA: TGTGCCACCAGGGAAGGACAGGGATCCTACGAGCAGTACTTC
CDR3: CATREGQGSYEQYF

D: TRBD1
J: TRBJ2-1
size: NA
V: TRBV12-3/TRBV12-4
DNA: TGTGCCAGCAGTTACAGGGGTCTTGAGCAGTTCTTC
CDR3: CASSYRGLEQFF

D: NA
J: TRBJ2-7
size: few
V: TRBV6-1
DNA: TGTGCCAGCAGTGATTATAGCGTCTCCTACGAGCAGTACTTC
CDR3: CASSDYSVSYEQYF

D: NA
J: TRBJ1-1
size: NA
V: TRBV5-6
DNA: TGTGCCAGCGGCTTTCTAAGCACTGAAGCTTTCTTT
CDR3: CASGFLSTEAFF

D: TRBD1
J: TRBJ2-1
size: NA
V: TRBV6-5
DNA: TGTGCCAGCAGCGGACAGGGGGGCCCTGGCAATGAGCAGTTCTTC
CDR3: CASSGQGGPGNEQFF

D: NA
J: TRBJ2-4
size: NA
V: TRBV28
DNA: TGTGCCAGCAGTTTAGACGGGTCGTCTTTGGGCATTCAGTACTTC
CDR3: CASSLDGSSLGIQYF

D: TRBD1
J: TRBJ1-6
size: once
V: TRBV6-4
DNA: TGTGCCAGCAGAGAGAAACTACAGGGGAGCTCCTATAATTCACCCCTCCACTTT
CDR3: CASREKLQGSSYNSPLHF

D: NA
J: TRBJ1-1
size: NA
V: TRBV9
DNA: TGTGCCAGCAGCGTTGGGGGGAGGGACACTGAAGCTTTCTTT
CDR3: CASSVGGRDTEAFF

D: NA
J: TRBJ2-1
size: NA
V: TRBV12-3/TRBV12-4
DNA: TGTGCCAGTGAGGGACTGAACAATGAGCAGTTCTTC
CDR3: CASEGLNNEQFF

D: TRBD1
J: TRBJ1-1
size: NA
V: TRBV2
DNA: TGTGCCAGCAGCGCACTACAGGGGGCGGGAACTGAAGCTTTCTTT
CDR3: CASSALQGAGTEAFF

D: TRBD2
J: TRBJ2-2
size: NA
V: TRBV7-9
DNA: TGTGCCAGCAACCTTTATAGCGGGAGGAACACCGGGGAGCTGTTTTTT
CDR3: CASNLYSGRNTGELFF